Listed below are T cell receptor beta chains from one sample, sequenced in a study of a mutant IDH1 vaccine in newly diagnosed glioma. Measured with immunoSEQ multiplex PCR; TCRdb has only the in-frame clones, and not every one. The data show around 57,000 clones, with 75% to 90% seen just once and around 1.9% held by the top ten. No antigens are known for them. Source: PBMCs, taken from a glioma patient whose treatment included an IDH1 peptide vaccine. All receptors come from a middle-aged man with glioma. CDR3s include the opening cysteine and the closing phenylalanine or tryptophan. The D gene is left open where the match is weak. Where a row states a size, it is once, few, many or the class of an expanded clone; other rows omit it.

d_call j_call clone_size v_call cdr3_nt cdr3_aa
NA TRBJ2-2 NA TRBV2 TGTGCCAGACAGGGATCGGAAACCGGGGAGCTGTTTTTT CARQGSETGELFF
NA TRBJ2-2 NA TRBV5-1 TGCGCCAGCAGCCCCGGGACGCCTACCGGGGAGCTGTTTTTT CASSPGTPTGELFF
NA TRBJ1-2 NA TRBV2 TGTGCCAGCAGGATGGCCACCTATGGCTACACCTTC CASRMATYGYTF
TRBD1 TRBJ1-3 once TRBV28 TGTGCCAGCAGTTCCAGGGGGCTCGGTGGAAACACCATATATTTT CASSSRGLGGNTIYF
NA TRBJ1-4 NA TRBV6-5 TGTGCCTCCTCAGCAACTAATGAAAAACTGTTTTTT CASSATNEKLFF
TRBD1 TRBJ1-5 NA TRBV19 TGTGCCAGTAGTACCACAGGGGGTAATCAGCCCCAGCATTTT CASSTTGGNQPQHF
NA TRBJ2-7 NA TRBV4-1 TGCGCCAGCAGCCAAGAGCCTTTCCCGGACACCTACGAGCAGTACTTC CASSQEPFPDTYEQYF
NA TRBJ1-5 once TRBV19 TGTGCCAGTAGTATGGGGGAGAATCAGCCCCAGCATTTT CASSMGENQPQHF
NA TRBJ2-6 NA TRBV6-1 TGTGCCAGCGGAAAAAATCCTGGGGCCAACGTCCTGACTTTC CASGKNPGANVLTF
NA TRBJ2-3 NA TRBV4-2 TGTGCCAGCCAACGAGCGGGCTTCACAGATACGCAGTATTTT CASQRAGFTDTQYF
NA TRBJ2-7 NA TRBV28 TGTGCCAGCAGTCTTCCGACGGCAGGTTCCTACGAGCAGTACTTC CASSLPTAGSYEQYF
NA TRBJ1-3 once TRBV6-1 TGTGCCAGCAGGAGGGCGGGGGAAGGAAACACCATATATTTT CASRRAGEGNTIYF
NA TRBJ2-1 NA TRBV19 TGTGCCAGTAGTTCACGTACGGATGAGCAGTTCTTC CASSSRTDEQFF
TRBD1 TRBJ2-5 NA TRBV7-8 TGTGCCAGCAGCGTAGGAAAAAGGACAGGTTCACGTGGGGCCCAGTACTTC CASSVGKRTGSRGAQYF
NA TRBJ2-3 NA TRBV9 TGTGCCAGCAGCGTAGAAAAGAGCACAGATACGCAGTATTTT CASSVEKSTDTQYF
TRBD1 TRBJ1-5 NA TRBV28 TGTGCCAGCAGTTTACCGACAGGGTATAGCAATCAGCCCCAGCATTTT CASSLPTGYSNQPQHF
NA TRBJ1-4 NA TRBV19 TGTGCCAGTAGTCCCCGGCAGGGTGCAACTAATGAAAAACTGTTTTTT CASSPRQGATNEKLFF
NA TRBJ1-5 NA TRBV15 TGTGCCACCAGCAGAGATCAGTGGGCAGAAGGTCAGCCCCAGCATTTT CATSRDQWAEGQPQHF
NA TRBJ2-6 NA TRBV9 TGTGCCAGCAGCGTAGACGGAGGGTTTTTCTCTGGGGCCAACGTCCTGACTTTC CASSVDGGFFSGANVLTF
TRBD1 TRBJ1-1 NA TRBV5-1 TGCGCCAGCAGCTTGGCTCGACAGGGCAAGAACACTGAAGCTTTCTTT CASSLARQGKNTEAFF
NA TRBJ2-1 once TRBV7-6 TGTGCCAGCAGCTCCTCTCCGGGGGTATCCCATGAGCAGTTCTTC CASSSSPGVSHEQFF
TRBD1 TRBJ2-2 NA TRBV4-1 TGCGCCAGCAGCCAAGTTTGGGAAGGGGGCGCGAACACCGGGGAGCTGTTTTTT CASSQVWEGGANTGELFF
NA TRBJ2-7 NA TRBV5-4 TGTGCCAGCAGCTTAAAGGGGAGCTACGAGCAGTACTTC CASSLKGSYEQYF
TRBD1 TRBJ1-2 once TRBV7-8 TGTGCCAGCAGCCCTCGGACAGGGCGAGTGGGAGGGGGCTACACCTTC CASSPRTGRVGGGYTF
TRBD2 TRBJ2-5 NA TRBV5-4 TGTGCCAGCAGCTTGAAGCTAGCGGGAGGGAGACGAGAGACCCAGTACTTC CASSLKLAGGRRETQYF
NA TRBJ1-5 NA TRBV2 TGTGCCAGCAGTGCTGAGACAGGATGGAATCAGCCCCAGCATTTT CASSAETGWNQPQHF
TRBD2 TRBJ2-5 NA TRBV11-1 TGTGCCAGCAGCTTTGGGACTAGCGGAACCCAAGAGACCCAGTACTTC CASSFGTSGTQETQYF
NA TRBJ2-3 NA TRBV7-9 TGTGCCAGCAGCTTAGGGGGTGAGGGGTATTTT CASSLGGEGYF
NA TRBJ2-1 NA TRBV5-6 TGTGCCAGCAGCTTGGAGACTAGTAATAACAATGAGCAGTTCTTC CASSLETSNNNEQFF
NA TRBJ2-2 once TRBV19 NA CASSPVFGAGELFF
NA TRBJ1-1 NA TRBV7-9 TGTGCCAGCAGCCTAGGGGAGGGGAGGACTGAAGCTTTCTTT CASSLGEGRTEAFF
NA TRBJ2-2 NA TRBV27 TGTGCCAGCAGTTTCCGAACCACAGGGTCGAACACCGGGGAGCTGTTTTTT CASSFRTTGSNTGELFF
NA TRBJ2-7 NA TRBV27 TGTGCCAGCAGCAACCAGGGTTTGAAGTACGAGCAGTACTTC CASSNQGLKYEQYF
NA TRBJ2-3 NA TRBV7-8 TGTGCCAGCAGCTTAGGCGGCACAGATACGCAGTATTTT CASSLGGTDTQYF
TRBD2 TRBJ2-5 few TRBV6-1 TGTGCCAGCAGTGAACTAGCGGGGGGGCAAGAGACCCAGTACTTC CASSELAGGQETQYF
NA TRBJ1-2 NA TRBV10-2 TGCGCCAGCAGTGAGCCGTGGACCCACTATGGCTACACCTTC CASSEPWTHYGYTF
TRBD2 TRBJ2-3 NA TRBV5-1 TGCGCCAGCAGCTTGGAGGTTCTGGCGGGGGGTCATTATTTT CASSLEVLAGGHYF
TRBD1 TRBJ2-1 NA TRBV28 TGTGCCAGCAGTTTCCGGACAGGAGCCTACAATGAGCAGTTCTTC CASSFRTGAYNEQFF
TRBD1 TRBJ2-5 NA TRBV7-9 TGTGCCAGCAGCTTAGGACAGGGAGTAGAGACCCAGTACTTC CASSLGQGVETQYF
NA TRBJ2-7 NA TRBV28 TGTGCCAGCACAGGGCCGAGCTCCTACGAGCAGTACTTC CASTGPSSYEQYF
NA TRBJ2-4 NA TRBV5-6 TGTGCCAGCAGCCGCGGCAGGGGGGACATTCAGTACTTC CASSRGRGDIQYF
TRBD1 TRBJ2-1 NA TRBV19 TGTGCCAGTAGTCCGGGACAGACCCACAATGAGCAGTTCTTC CASSPGQTHNEQFF
NA TRBJ1-3 once TRBV29-1 TGCAGCGCCGTGCGGGGGGGAGGAAACACCATATATTTT CSAVRGGGNTIYF
TRBD1 TRBJ1-5 NA TRBV5-6 TGTGCCAGCAGCTTTCCAGGGGGCGCCAGCAATCAGCCCCAGCATTTT CASSFPGGASNQPQHF
TRBD2 TRBJ2-5 NA TRBV13 TGTGCCAGCAGCACACTAGCGGGGGGGCAAGAGACCCAGTACTTC CASSTLAGGQETQYF
TRBD1 TRBJ1-2 NA TRBV9 TGTGCCAGCAGCCGAGGACAGGTGAATGGCTACACCTTC CASSRGQVNGYTF
TRBD2 TRBJ2-3 NA TRBV19 TGTGCCAGTAGTATAGGGACTAGCGGGCACACAGATACGCAGTATTTT CASSIGTSGHTDTQYF
NA TRBJ2-7 once TRBV10-3 TGTGCCATCAGTACCCGGGACAAGGGAACCTACGAGCAGTACTTC CAISTRDKGTYEQYF
NA TRBJ1-3 NA TRBV10-3 TGTGCCATCAGTCCAGGACAGAGCTCTGGAAACACCATATATTTT CAISPGQSSGNTIYF
NA TRBJ2-3 NA TRBV18 TGTGCCAGCTCACCACGAGGGCGGACCACAGATACGCAGTATTTT CASSPRGRTTDTQYF
NA TRBJ2-7 NA TRBV28 TGTGCCAGCAGCCTAAGTCGTTATACAAACTACGAGCAGTACTTC CASSLSRYTNYEQYF
TRBD2 TRBJ2-2 NA TRBV19 TGTGCCAGTAGGCTCGGGGTAGCGGGGAACACCGGGGAGCTGTTTTTT CASRLGVAGNTGELFF
TRBD1 TRBJ2-7 NA TRBV5-1 TGCGCCAGCAGCTGGGGACAGGGGTACTACGAGCAGTACTTC CASSWGQGYYEQYF
TRBD2 TRBJ2-1 NA TRBV4-1 TGCGCCAGCAGCCGCCCCGGGACTAGTGTCAATGAGCAGTTCTTC CASSRPGTSVNEQFF
TRBD2 TRBJ2-5 NA TRBV4-1 TGCGCCAGCAGCCCCACTAGCGGGGGTTGGGAGACCCAGTACTTC CASSPTSGGWETQYF